Below are 3 T cell receptor beta chains sequenced from a single sample in a study of blood T cells in healthy people across ages. It was with a sample-barcoded 5' primer and a J-beta primer mix that a second PCR of roughly 6 to 11 cycles was run. TCRdb analysed the 5' RACE reads with MiXCR anew, one entry per CDR3 protein. The data contain some 1,800,000 distinct CDR3 sequences, roughly 43% of them singletons. The sample consisted of blood. The receptor set was obtained from a human donor in good health.

Regarding this clonotype: Its ends do not fully match the called genes, so a read error is possible. The genes are TRBV24-1 and TRBJ1-2, with unresolved D. Per germline, CDR1 KGHDR and CDR2 SFDVKD. The CDR3 length is 16 residues. The DNA for the CDR3 is TGTGTCACCAGTGATTGCAGGCCCCTACTTACCTATGGCTACACCTTC. Encoded protein: CVTSDCRPLLTYGYTF.

J is TRBJ2-5 and V is TRBV7-8; 12 bases line up with TRBD2. The trim removed 4 bases at V and 5 bases at J, leaving 8 bases unmatched. The CDR3 is 16 residues long. CDR1 is SGHVS, CDR2 FQNEAQ, per germline. CDR3 DNA sequence: TGTGCCAGCAGCTCTACTAGCGGGGGGACGCGTGAGACCCAGTACTTC. This translates into CASSSTSGGTRETQYF.

The chain combines TRBV29-1 with TRBJ2-5; 9 nucleotides align to TRBD2. This CDR3 has 15 amino acids. Germline CDR1 and CDR2: SQVTM and ANQGSEA. After removal of 5 bases from V and 2 bases from J, the junction contained 9 bases not matched to a gene. The CDR3 DNA sequence: TGCAGCGTTCCCCGAAGCGGGGGGCGACAAGAGACCCAGTACTTC. As protein: CSVPRSGGRQETQYF.